One and the same sample provided the 25 T cell receptor beta chains below, sequenced in a study of neurological immune-mediated disorders. TCRdb re-called the 5' RACE reads with MiXCR, one entry per CDR3 protein. The repertoire holds around 20,000 distinct CDR3 sequences, 10% seen once, with roughly 22% in the top ten. What was sequenced was PBMCs. These receptors were collected from a woman in her fifties or sixties with HTLV-1-associated myelopathy (HAM/TSP).

This clonotype has ten or more counts. The chain combines TRBV7-9 with TRBJ1-2; 9 bases are a match to TRBD1. This CDR3 comprises 14 residues. With V trimmed by 3 bases and J by 2 bases, 1 base remained unmatched. Germline V gene lookup returns CDR1 SEHNR and CDR2 FQNEAQ (reference sequence). The CDR3: CASSFGTGNYGYTF. CDR3 sequence (DNA): TGTGCCAGCAGCTTTGGGACAGGGAACTATGGCTACACCTTC.

This clonotype occurred many times. The rearrangement joins TRBV15 to TRBJ2-3; TRBD2 matches at 7 bases. Germline loops: CDR1 LNHNV, CDR2 YYDKDF (reference sequence). This CDR3 is 16 amino acids long. J gave up 5 bases and V 5 bases, and 13 bases lay outside the gene matches. CDR3 DNA sequence: TGTGCCACCAGCCGACCGGGCGGGGGAGCCGGAGATACGCAGTATTTT. Its translation is CATSRPGGGAGDTQYF.

The sample holds many counts of this clonotype. The chain is built from TRBV7-2 and TRBJ1-2; perhaps TRBD1 as D (6 bases). This CDR3 region has 15 residues. The V gene's germline CDR1 is SGHTA and CDR2 FQGNSA. Trimming cost V 4 bases and J 4 bases, with 16 bases left between them. The CDR3 sequence is CASSSPGAVGYGYTF. CDR3 bases: TGTGCCAGCAGCTCCCCAGGGGCTGTGGGCTATGGCTACACCTTC.

This clonotype was counted ten times or more. The V gene is TRBV2, the J gene TRBJ2-6; D is possibly TRBD1 or TRBD2 (6 bases each). V was trimmed by 7 bases and J by 3 bases, leaving 19 bases between them. Germline assignment: CDR1 SNHLY and CDR2 FYNNEI. There are 17 residues in the CDR3. CDR3 DNA: TGTGCCAGCACCCACCTAGGGGGGCCTAGTGGGGCCAACGTCCTGACTTTC. Its translation is CASTHLGGPSGANVLTF.

The rearrangement joins TRBV20-1 to TRBJ2-7, with 11 bases that match TRBD1. After removal of 2 bases from V and 7 bases from J, the junction contained 7 bases not matched to a gene. This CDR3 is built from 14 residues. The V gene's germline CDR1 is DFQATT and CDR2 SNEGSKA (reference sequence). The CDR3, as DNA: TGCAGTGCTAGAACAGGACAGGGGGCGCGGGAGCAGTACTTC. It yields the protein CSARTGQGAREQYF.

There are many counts of this clonotype. This chain uses TRBV5-1 with TRBJ2-3, with D possibly matching TRBD2 (5 bases). Trimming removed 1 base at V and 2 bases at J, with 11 bases between. Looked up from germline, CDR1 is SGHRS and CDR2 is YFSETQ. This CDR3 comprises 15 residues. The CDR3 region has the DNA TGCGCCAGCAGCTTGCTTCTAGGACTCACAGATACGCAGTATTTT. Protein product: CASSLLLGLTDTQYF.

There are many counts of this clonotype. The chain employs TRBV20-1 and TRBJ2-5; D might be TRBD1 (6 bases). CDR1 and CDR2 (germline): DFQATT, SNEGSKA (reference sequence). This CDR3 has 13 residues. Trimming took off 4 bases at V and 5 bases at J, with 14 bases between the two ends. This CDR3 reads CSANPDSGETQYF. In DNA, the CDR3 is TGCAGTGCTAACCCGGACAGTGGGGAGACCCAGTACTTC.

This clonotype was seen a few times. The chain recombines TRBV12-3 or TRBV12-4 with TRBJ1-3; no clear D gene. V gave up 3 bases and J gave up 9 bases, with 9 bases separating them. This CDR3 is 12 amino acids long. Here the CDR3 reads CASSFSGATIYF. In nucleotides, the CDR3 is TGTGCCAGCAGTTTTTCGGGAGCCACCATATATTTT.

This clonotype has at least ten counts. The chain joins TRBV5-1 to TRBJ2-3, with D unclear. The CDR3 covers 12 residues. V was pared by 1 base and J by 0 bases, with 0 bases between. Germline values: CDR1 SGHRS, CDR2 YFSETQ. The CDR3: CASSLSTDTQYF. The CDR3 nucleotides are TGCGCCAGCAGCTTGAGCACAGATACGCAGTATTTT.

This clonotype was observed at least ten times. This chain links TRBV3-1 with TRBJ1-2; possible D gene TRBD1, 6 bases. V gave up 2 bases and J gave up 7 bases, with 11 bases separating them. The CDR3 is 13 residues long. Germline values: CDR1 LGHDT, CDR2 YNNKEL (reference sequence). The CDR3 sequence is CASSQQGISGYTF. The CDR3 DNA reads as TGTGCCAGCAGCCAACAGGGGATAAGTGGCTACACCTTC.

This clonotype has at least ten counts. The chain joins TRBV28 to TRBJ2-7; D possibly matches TRBD1 or TRBD2 (7 bases each). Looked up from germline, CDR1 is MDHEN and CDR2 is SYDVKM. The length of the CDR3 is 16 residues. V was trimmed by 7 bases and J by 2 bases, leaving 21 bases between them. CDR3: CASTFGGTDYPYEQYF. Written as DNA, the CDR3 is TGTGCCAGCACCTTCGGGGGGACAGATTACCCCTACGAGCAGTACTTC.

This clonotype was found many times. The chain joins TRBV5-1 to TRBJ2-1; D remains ambiguous. The germline gives CDR1 SGHRS, CDR2 YFSETQ. CDR3 length: 12 residues. The V end was cut by 3 bases, the J end by 8 bases, with 9 bases between. The CDR3 coding sequence is TGCGCCAGCAGCTGGGATGGGGATGAGCAGTTCTTC. Protein sequence: CASSWDGDEQFF.

The chain links TRBV6-5 to TRBJ1-1, with TRBD1 matching 9 bases. Losses at the gene ends were 6 bases for V and 3 bases for J; bases not matched to a gene: 14. Germline CDR1 MNHEY, CDR2 SVGAGI. The CDR3 totals 17 residues. The CDR3 sequence: CASSRTGAPGRDTEAFF. Written as DNA, the CDR3 is TGTGCCAGCAGCAGGACAGGGGCCCCGGGGCGGGACACTGAAGCTTTCTTT.

This clonotype has a count of ten or more. The DNA of the CDR3 is TGCAGTGCTAGTCAACTAAACTATGGCTACACCTTC. Encoded protein: CSASQLNYGYTF. The chain combines TRBV20-1 with TRBJ1-2; D is unresolved. The CDR3 sequence is 12 residues long. Looked up from germline, CDR1 is DFQATT and CDR2 is SNEGSKA (reference sequence). V was shortened by 3 bases and J by 2 bases, with 7 bases between the two germline ends.

This clonotype appeared many times. V gene TRBV5-6 combines with J gene TRBJ1-2; D is perhaps TRBD1 (5 bases). Trimming removed 0 bases from V and 4 bases from J, with 10 bases in between. The CDR3 has 14 amino acids. The germline CDR1 and CDR2 sequences are SGHDT and YYEEEE. The CDR3 loop reads CASSLDWGSYGYTF. In DNA, the CDR3 is TGTGCCAGCAGCTTGGATTGGGGGAGCTATGGCTACACCTTC.

In this sample, this clonotype turned up many times. V and J are TRBV27 and TRBJ1-5; possible D gene TRBD1, 6 bases. Trimming removed 6 bases from V and 0 bases from J, with 15 bases in between. Germline V gene lookup returns CDR1 MNHEY and CDR2 SMNVEV (reference sequence). This CDR3 comprises 16 residues. CDR3 sequence reads: CASRYRGAFSNQPQHF. The CDR3 bases are TGTGCCAGCAGGTATAGGGGGGCTTTTAGCAATCAGCCCCAGCATTTT.

This clonotype was counted at least ten times. Written as DNA, the CDR3 is TGTGCCAGCAGTACGGGACTAGCGCCAGATACGCAGTATTTT. It yields the protein CASSTGLAPDTQYF. V and J are TRBV12-3 or TRBV12-4 and TRBJ2-3, with 10 bases aligning to TRBD2. V shed 5 bases, J shed 4 bases, and the junction held 3 bases outside the gene matches. This CDR3 has 14 amino acids.

This chain joins TRBV10-2 and TRBJ2-7; 9 bases match TRBD2. The CDR3 runs 14 residues. Germline V gene lookup returns CDR1 WSHSY and CDR2 SAAADI. V lost 5 bases, J lost 2 bases, and 4 bases stayed unmatched. CDR3 region: CASSIGGGAYEQYF. CDR3 in DNA: TGCGCCAGCAGTATTGGCGGGGGGGCCTACGAGCAGTACTTC.

This clonotype was seen ten or more times. The rearrangement uses TRBV20-1 and TRBJ2-1; D might be TRBD1 (5 bases). The CDR3 contains 12 residues. Per germline, CDR1 DFQATT and CDR2 SNEGSKA (reference sequence). The V gene lost 1 base and the J gene lost 4 bases, with 5 bases spanning the gap. The CDR3 sequence: CSARGQYNEQFF. The CDR3 region has the DNA TGCAGTGCTAGAGGACAGTACAATGAGCAGTTCTTC.

This clonotype was detected ten times or more. The V and J genes are TRBV10-2 and TRBJ2-3; D uncertain. V lost 8 bases to trimming and J lost 4 bases, with 16 bases between them. The CDR3 consists of 14 residues. Germline V gene lookup returns CDR1 WSHSY and CDR2 SAAADI. The CDR3 nucleotides read TGCGCCAGCGTTCCGGCTAGGTGGGCAGATACGCAGTATTTT. This translates into CASVPARWADTQYF.

In its sample, this clonotype ranks as medium-sized. The chain combines TRBV4-2 with TRBJ2-1; 10 bases line up with TRBD2. The CDR3 loop spans 16 amino acids. With 1 base clipped from V and 3 bases from J, the junction kept 3 bases outside the gene matches. The germline V gene encodes CDR1 LGHNA and CDR2 YNFKEQ. CDR3 amino acids: CASSQGLAGVYNEQFF. CDR3 DNA: TGTGCCAGCAGCCAAGGTCTAGCGGGGGTCTACAATGAGCAGTTCTTC.

This clonotype was detected ten times or more. The rearrangement links TRBV7-9 to TRBJ2-7, with 8 bases lining up with TRBD2. Losses at the gene ends were 6 bases for V and 2 bases for J; bases not matched to a gene: 6. Germline CDR1 reads SEHNR; CDR2 reads FQNEAQ (reference sequence). The CDR3 has 14 amino acids. CDR3 DNA: TGTGCCAGCAGTCACAGCGGGGGTGCCTACGAGCAGTACTTC. The encoded protein is CASSHSGGAYEQYF.

This clonotype was seen many times. The chain uses TRBV20-1 and TRBJ1-5, with 10 bases fitting TRBD1. Germline CDR1 DFQATT, CDR2 SNEGSKA (reference sequence). V gave up 3 bases and J gave up 4 bases; unmatched junction bases: 6. The CDR3 is 15 residues long. This chain's CDR3 is CSARTGGAGNQPQHF. CDR3 DNA sequence: TGCAGTGCTAGGACAGGGGGCGCGGGTAATCAGCCCCAGCATTTT.

There are many counts of this clonotype. This chain uses TRBV6-5 with TRBJ1-2; D is undetermined. V was shortened by 0 bases and J by 4 bases, with 9 bases between the two germline ends. The CDR3 consists of 14 residues. The V gene's germline CDR1 is MNHEY and CDR2 SVGAGI. CDR3 region: CASSYSRHPYGYTF. For the CDR3, the DNA is TGTGCCAGCAGTTACTCACGGCACCCCTATGGCTACACCTTC.

The rearrangement joins TRBV5-1 to TRBJ2-7, with 8 bases identical to TRBD2. Germline CDR1 is SGHRS and CDR2 is YFSETQ. J gave up 7 bases and V 4 bases, and 16 bases lay outside the gene matches. The length of the CDR3 is 16 residues. The CDR3 is CASSPGRGGIRREQYF. The CDR3 DNA sequence: TGCGCCAGCAGCCCGGGGCGCGGGGGGATCCGGAGGGAGCAGTACTTC.